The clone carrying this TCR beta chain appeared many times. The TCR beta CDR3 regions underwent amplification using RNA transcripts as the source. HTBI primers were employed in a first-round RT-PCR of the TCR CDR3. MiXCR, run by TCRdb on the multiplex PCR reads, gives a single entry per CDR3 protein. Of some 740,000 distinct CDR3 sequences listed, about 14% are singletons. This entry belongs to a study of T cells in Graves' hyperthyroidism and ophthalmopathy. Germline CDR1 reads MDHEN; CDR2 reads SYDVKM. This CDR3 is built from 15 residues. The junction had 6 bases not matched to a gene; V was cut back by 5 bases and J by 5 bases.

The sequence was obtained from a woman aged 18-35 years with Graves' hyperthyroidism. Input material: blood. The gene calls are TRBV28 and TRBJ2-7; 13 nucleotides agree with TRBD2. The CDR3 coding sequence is TGTGCCAGCAGTCTGGGACTAGCGGGATCCCACGAGCAGTACTTC. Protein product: CASSLGLAGSHEQYF.